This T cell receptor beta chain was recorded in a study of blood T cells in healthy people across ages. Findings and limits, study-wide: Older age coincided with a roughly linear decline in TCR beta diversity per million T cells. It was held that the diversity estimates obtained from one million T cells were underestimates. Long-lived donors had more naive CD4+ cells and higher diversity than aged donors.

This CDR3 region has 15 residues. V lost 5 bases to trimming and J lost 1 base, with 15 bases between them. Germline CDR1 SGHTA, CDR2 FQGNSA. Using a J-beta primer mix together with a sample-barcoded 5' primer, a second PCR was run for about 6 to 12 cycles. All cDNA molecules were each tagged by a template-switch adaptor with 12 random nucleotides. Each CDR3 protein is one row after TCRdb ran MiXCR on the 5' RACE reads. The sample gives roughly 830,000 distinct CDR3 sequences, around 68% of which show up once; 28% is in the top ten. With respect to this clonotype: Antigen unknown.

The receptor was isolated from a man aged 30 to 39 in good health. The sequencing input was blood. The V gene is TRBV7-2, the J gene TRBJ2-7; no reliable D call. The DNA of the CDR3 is TGTGCCAGCAGCCGTTCGACGGTACCTTCCTACGAGCAGTACTTC. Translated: CASSRSTVPSYEQYF.